Shown below are 19 T cell receptor beta chains from a single sample sequenced in a study of T-cell reconstitution after alpha-beta-depleted transplantation in children. TCRbeta library preparation incorporated unique molecular identifiers. One entry per CDR3 protein results from TCRdb running MiXCR on the PCR reads. The sample carries roughly 420,000 distinct CDR3 sequences, 16% recorded once. The sample here was PBMCs, mostly from graft donor cells, taken 360 days after TCRalphabeta/CD19-depleted stem cell transplant. These receptors came from a boy in the first two years of life who had a stem cell transplant for Wiskott-Aldrich syndrome, so the T cells may come from the graft donor.

This clonotype has just a few counts. The rearrangement uses TRBV11-2 and TRBJ2-7; the match to TRBD1 covers 7 bases. J was trimmed by 0 bases and V by 5 bases; bases with no gene match: 10. The CDR3 has 16 amino acids. Germline CDR1 and CDR2: SGHAT and FQNNGV. The DNA for the CDR3 is TGTGCCAGCAGCCATAAGGGGGCCCATAGCTCCTACGAGCAGTACTTC. Translated, it gives CASSHKGAHSSYEQYF.

V gene TRBV5-1 combines with J gene TRBJ2-1; tentatively, D is TRBD1 (6 bases). The CDR3 runs 13 residues. The ends were cut back, 1 base at V and 8 bases at J, with 10 bases in the middle. Germline loops: CDR1 SGHRS, CDR2 YFSETQ. CDR3 DNA: TGCGCCAGCAGCTTGACAGGGTGGGATGAGCAGTTCTTC. Its protein is CASSLTGWDEQFF.

The chain couples TRBV3-1 to TRBJ1-1; 9 nucleotides align to TRBD1. With V trimmed by 0 bases and J by 2 bases, 7 bases remained unmatched. The germline V gene encodes CDR1 LGHDT and CDR2 YNNKEL (reference sequence). The CDR3 loop spans 17 amino acids. CDR3 sequence reads: CASSQDLWGQGNTEAFF. The CDR3 DNA reads TGTGCCAGCAGCCAAGATCTATGGGGACAGGGAAACACTGAAGCTTTCTTT.

This clonotype was counted between two and nine times. V and J are TRBV7-2 and TRBJ2-1; no clear D. Germline V gives CDR1 SGHTA, CDR2 FQGNSA. This CDR3 is 11 amino acids long. The V and J ends lost 10 bases and 9 bases respectively, with 13 bases between them. The CDR3 reads CATSYAIEQFF. The CDR3 DNA follows: TGTGCCACCTCTTATGCAATTGAGCAGTTCTTC.

This clonotype occurred a few times. The chain combines TRBV29-1 with TRBJ2-3, with 7 bases lining up with TRBD1. Germline values: CDR1 SQVTM, CDR2 ANQGSEA. V shed 0 bases, J shed 2 bases, and the junction held 5 bases outside the gene matches. CDR3 length: 15 residues. The CDR3 loop is CSVEERGPPTDTQYF. The CDR3, as DNA: TGCAGCGTTGAAGAGAGGGGGCCCCCCACAGATACGCAGTATTTT.

The V and J genes are TRBV20-1 and TRBJ2-1; D call uncertain. V was trimmed by 0 bases and J by 13 bases, leaving 10 bases between them. Germline V gene lookup returns CDR1 DFQATT and CDR2 SNEGSKA (reference sequence). This CDR3 contains 11 residues. For the CDR3, the DNA is TGCAGTGCTAGAGAATCGATGGAACAGTTCTTC. Its protein is CSARESMEQFF.

In its sample, this clonotype was seen a few times. The chain links TRBV20-1 to TRBJ2-3; TRBD2 aligns across 8 bases. Germline-derived CDR1 and CDR2 are DFQATT and SNEGSKA (reference sequence). The trim removed 6 bases at V and 5 bases at J, leaving 10 bases unmatched. The length of the CDR3 is 14 residues. CDR3 protein: CSAIPSGLRDTQYF. The DNA for the CDR3 is TGCAGTGCCATACCTAGCGGGCTTAGAGATACGCAGTATTTT.

This clonotype showed up many times. Written as DNA, the CDR3 is TGTGCCAGCAGTTTGGGGACAGGGGAGTTTGAGACCCAGTACTTC. Protein sequence: CASSLGTGEFETQYF. The rearrangement links TRBV12-3 or TRBV12-4 to TRBJ2-5, with 10 bases aligning to TRBD1. J gave up 5 bases and V 3 bases, and 6 bases lay outside the gene matches. CDR3 length: 15 residues.

In its sample, this clonotype was seen a few times. The chain joins TRBV6-2 or TRBV6-3 to TRBJ2-7; 9 bases are a match to TRBD2. J lost 6 bases, V lost 6 bases, and 12 bases had no gene match. Germline V CDR1 and CDR2: MNHEY, SVGEGT. This CDR3 is 15 amino acids long. Here the CDR3 reads CASSIWTSVPLEQYF. CDR3 DNA sequence: TGTGCCAGCAGCATCTGGACTAGCGTCCCCCTCGAGCAGTACTTC.

This clonotype was recorded a few times. V and J are TRBV9 and TRBJ2-2; D gene unclear. This CDR3 is built from 14 residues. Germline loops: CDR1 SGDLS, CDR2 YYNGEE. V was cut by 0 bases and J by 2 bases, with 5 bases left in between. CDR3 DNA: TGTGCCAGCAGCGTAGAGGGTAACACCGGGGAGCTGTTTTTT. Its protein is CASSVEGNTGELFF.

The chain links TRBV27 to TRBJ2-7, with TRBD2 matching over 8 bases. The CDR3 covers 14 residues. From germline, CDR1 is MNHEY and CDR2 SMNVEV (reference sequence). V trimming: 4 bases; J trimming: 2 bases; junction bases outside the gene matches: 4. CDR3: CASSSTSDTYEQYF. The DNA for the CDR3 is TGTGCCAGCAGTTCGACTAGCGACACCTACGAGCAGTACTTC.

The chain is built from TRBV12-3 or TRBV12-4 and TRBJ2-6; 7 bases are a match to TRBD1. V trimming: 7 bases; J trimming: 1 base; junction bases outside the gene matches: 4. The CDR3 loop spans 15 amino acids. The CDR3 DNA reads TGTGCCAGCACCAGACAGGGTTCTGGGGCCAACGTCCTGACTTTC. The encoded protein is CASTRQGSGANVLTF.

The J gene is TRBJ2-1, the V gene TRBV14, with 11 bases identical to TRBD2. Germline lookup yields CDR1 SGHDN and CDR2 FVKESK. V trimming: 0 bases; J trimming: 0 bases; junction bases outside the gene matches: 22. CDR3 size: 24 residues. The DNA for the CDR3 is TGTGCCAGCAGCCAAGATCGACAAGGGCCCCTAGCGGGAGGTCGCTTAAGCTCCTACAATGAGCAGTTCTTC. The encoded protein is CASSQDRQGPLAGGRLSSYNEQFF. The full variable domain, completed using reference TRBV14 and TRBJ2-1, is EAGVTQFPSHSVIEKGQTVTLRCDPISGHDNLYWYRRVMGKEIKFLLHFVKESKQDESGMPNNRFLAERTGGTYSTLKVQPAELEDSGVYFCASSQDRQGPLAGGRLSSYNEQFFGPGTRLTVL.

This clonotype was found a few times. The rearrangement uses TRBV24-1 and TRBJ1-1; a possible D gene is TRBD1 (6 bases). Per the germline V gene, CDR1 is KGHDR and CDR2 is SFDVKD. CDR3 length: 13 residues. Trimming left V 7 bases short and J 4 bases short, with 12 bases between. Here the CDR3 DNA reads TGTGCCACCAGCCCTACAGGGAGCACTGAAGCTTTCTTT. This codes for CATSPTGSTEAFF.

The genes are TRBV29-1 and TRBJ1-1; no firm D call. The germline CDR1 and CDR2 sequences are SQVTM and ANQGSEA. This CDR3 spans 13 amino acids. Trimming took 1 base from V and 1 from J, leaving 7 bases between them. CDR3 in amino acids: CSVEVRGNTEAFF. The CDR3 nucleotides read TGCAGCGTTGAAGTACGGGGGAACACTGAAGCTTTCTTT.

To note about this clonotype: This may come from a read error, since a much larger clone is one base off. The CDR3 reads CSARGDRGYEQYF. CDR3 DNA: TGCAGTGCTAGGGGGGACAGGGGCTACGAGCAGTACTTC. The chain employs TRBV20-1 and TRBJ2-7, with 10 bases matching TRBD1. Germline values: CDR1 DFQATT, CDR2 SNEGSKA (reference sequence). This CDR3 contains 13 residues. J gave up 3 bases and V 3 bases, and 2 bases lay outside the gene matches.

This clonotype was observed a handful of times. The chain combines TRBV6-2 or TRBV6-3 with TRBJ2-5; D is undetermined. V lost 5 bases and J lost 4, with 14 bases in between. This CDR3 spans 14 amino acids. Germline CDR1 reads MNHEY; CDR2 reads SVGEGT. CDR3 region: CASSRERGRETQYF. DNA for the CDR3: TGTGCCAGCAGTAGGGAACGTGGTAGAGAGACCCAGTACTTC.

Only a few counts were recorded for this clonotype. The V gene is TRBV20-1, the J gene TRBJ2-1; TRBD1 matches 12 bases. Germline trimming cut 5 bases from V and 7 bases from J; bases unmatched to any gene: 3. This CDR3 comprises 13 residues. Looked up from germline, CDR1 is DFQATT and CDR2 is SNEGSKA (reference sequence). The DNA of the CDR3 is TGCAGTGCTCAGGGACAGGGGGCGAATGAGCAGTTCTTC. It translates to CSAQGQGANEQFF.

The table lists this clonotype with a count of one. The genes are TRBV20-1 and TRBJ2-7; D perhaps matches TRBD2 (7 bases). Germline values: CDR1 DFQATT, CDR2 SNEGSKA (reference sequence). The V end lost 6 bases, the J end lost 2 bases, and 14 bases lay between the germline ends. CDR3 length: 13 amino acids. The CDR3 here is CSASGTTTYEQYF. The CDR3 DNA follows: TGCAGTGCAAGCGGGACAACCACCTACGAGCAGTACTTC.